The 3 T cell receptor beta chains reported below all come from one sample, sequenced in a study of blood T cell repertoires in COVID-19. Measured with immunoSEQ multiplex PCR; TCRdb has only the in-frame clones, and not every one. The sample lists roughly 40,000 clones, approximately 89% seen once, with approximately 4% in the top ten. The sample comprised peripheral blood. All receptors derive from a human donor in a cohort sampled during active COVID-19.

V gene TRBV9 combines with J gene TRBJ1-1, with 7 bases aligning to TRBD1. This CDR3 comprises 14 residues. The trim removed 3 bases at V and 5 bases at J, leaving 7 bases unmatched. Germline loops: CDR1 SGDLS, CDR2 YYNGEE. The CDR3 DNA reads TGTGCCAGCAGCGGACCCTCAGGGGGGACTGAAGCTTTCTTT. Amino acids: CASSGPSGGTEAFF. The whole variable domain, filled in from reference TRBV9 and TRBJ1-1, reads DSGVTQTPKHLITATGQRVTLRCSPRSGDLSVYWYQQSLDQGLQFLIQYYNGEERAKGNILERFSAQQFPDLHSELNLSSLELGDSALYFCASSGPSGGTEAFFGQGTRLTVV.

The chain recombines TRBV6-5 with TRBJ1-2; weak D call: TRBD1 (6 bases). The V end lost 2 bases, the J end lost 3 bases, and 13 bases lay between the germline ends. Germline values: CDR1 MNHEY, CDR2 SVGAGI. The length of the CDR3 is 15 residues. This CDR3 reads CASSYGTGYHYGYTF. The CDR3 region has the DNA TGTGCCAGCAGTTACGGAACAGGGTACCACTATGGCTACACCTTC.

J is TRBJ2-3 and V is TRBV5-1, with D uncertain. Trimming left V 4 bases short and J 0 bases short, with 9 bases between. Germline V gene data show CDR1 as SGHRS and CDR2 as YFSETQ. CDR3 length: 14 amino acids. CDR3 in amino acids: CASSQELSTDTQYF. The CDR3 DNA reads TGCGCCAGCAGCCAGGAACTTAGCACAGATACGCAGTATTTT.